The rows below give T cell receptor beta chains drawn from one sample of a study of blood T cell dynamics during melanoma immunotherapy. Repertoires were generated with immunoSEQ multiplex PCR, while TCRdb's copy carries only in-frame clones and drops some. The sample has roughly 25,000 clones; around 88% are singletons. Sequenced material: blood, taken from a patient treated with checkpoint blockade. The receptors derive from a human donor with melanoma. CDR3s include the opening cysteine and the closing phenylalanine or tryptophan. A D gene is named only where the DNA matches it firmly. Clone size is not always given. Where it is, it says once, few, many or a class for expanded clones.

D gene	V gene	clone size	J gene	CDR3 DNA	CDR3 protein
TRBD1	TRBV10-3	.	TRBJ1-6	TGTGCCATCAGTGAGTCTTCAGGGGGGGATTCACCCCTCCACTTT	CAISESSGGDSPLHF
TRBD1	TRBV28	.	TRBJ1-5	TGTGCCAGCAGTGGGACAGCATATAGCAATCAGCCCCAGCATTTT	CASSGTAYSNQPQHF
TRBD2	TRBV6-6	.	TRBJ2-5	TGTGCCAGCAGTTACCCCGGACTAGCGGGAATCAAGACCCAGTACTTC	CASSYPGLAGIKTQYF
.	TRBV2	.	TRBJ1-1	TGTGCCAGCCTTCTATACTCTCGCACTGAAGCTTTCTTT	CASLLYSRTEAFF
.	TRBV7-8	.	TRBJ2-3	TGTGCCAGCAGCCCGAGGGGGGGCAGGTATTCAGATACGCAGTATTTT	CASSPRGGRYSDTQYF
TRBD2	TRBV25-1	once	TRBJ2-3	TGTGCCAGCAGTGAGGGGACTAGCGGAAGCACAGATACGCAGTATTTT	CASSEGTSGSTDTQYF
.	TRBV28	.	TRBJ1-1	TGTGCCAGCAGCTACCCCGGGGGGACGCCTGAGGCTTTCTTT	CASSYPGGTPEAFF
.	TRBV19	.	TRBJ2-5	TGTGCCAGTAGTATAGGGGGCAGGTGGGGAGAGACCCAGTACTTC	CASSIGGRWGETQYF
TRBD1	TRBV9	.	TRBJ1-2	TGTGCCAGCAGCGTAACAGGGGGGGACTATGGCTACACCTTC	CASSVTGGDYGYTF
.	TRBV11-2	.	TRBJ2-5	TGTGCCAGCAGCTTAGCGTCCCTATACCTGGAGACCCAGTACTTC	CASSLASLYLETQYF
TRBD1	TRBV5-1	.	TRBJ1-2	TGCGCCAGCAGCTTGGATGCCGGGACAGGGATGCGCGGCTACACCTTC	CASSLDAGTGMRGYTF
.	TRBV18	.	TRBJ2-7	TGTGCCAGCTCACCACTCTCCCACTACGAGCAGTACTTC	CASSPLSHYEQYF
TRBD1	TRBV6-5	.	TRBJ2-2	TGTGCCAGCAAGGGTCAGGGGGCGGGCACCGGGGAGCTGTTTTTT	CASKGQGAGTGELFF
.	TRBV25-1	few	TRBJ1-2	TGTGCCAGCAGTGAATCGGGGCCCTATGGCTACACCTTC	CASSESGPYGYTF
.	TRBV29-1	.	TRBJ2-7	TGCAGCGTTGAAGGTACAGGGTATTCCTACGAGCAGTACTTC	CSVEGTGYSYEQYF
TRBD1	TRBV5-1	.	TRBJ2-3	TGCGCCAGCAGCTCTGGGACAGGCCTTAGCACAGATACGCAGTATTTT	CASSSGTGLSTDTQYF
.	TRBV10-3	.	TRBJ2-1	TGTGCCATCAGTGAGTCGATGGCGGGAAATGAGCAGTTCTTC	CAISESMAGNEQFF
.	TRBV6-5	once	TRBJ2-1	TGTGCCAGCAGCCCTAGCTTTGGTGAGCAGTTCTTC	CASSPSFGEQFF
TRBD1	TRBV11-3	.	TRBJ2-7	TGTGCCAGCAGCCCGGGACAGACCTACGAGCAGTACTTC	CASSPGQTYEQYF
TRBD1	TRBV28	.	TRBJ2-1	TGTGCCAGCGGATCCGGGACAGCATCCTACAATGAGCAGTTCTTC	CASGSGTASYNEQFF
.	TRBV9	once	TRBJ1-2	TGTGCCAGCAGCGCCGTGAAGGGCTACACCTTC	CASSAVKGYTF
.	TRBV7-2	.	TRBJ1-1	TGTGCCAGCAGCCATGCCAAGGGTGGCACTGAAGCTTTCTTT	CASSHAKGGTEAFF
.	TRBV5-1	.	TRBJ2-3	TGCGCCAGCAGCCCCACAGGGCAGGCCACAGATACGCAGTATTTT	CASSPTGQATDTQYF
TRBD2	TRBV4-1	.	TRBJ2-2	TGCGCCAGCAGGAGACTAGCTGGCCTCCCCGGGGAGCTGTTTTTT	CASRRLAGLPGELFF
.	TRBV5-5	.	TRBJ2-2	TGTGCCAGCAGCTTGTTAGCGTCCACCGGGGAGCTGTTTTTT	CASSLLASTGELFF